Below are 6 T cell receptor beta chains sequenced from a single sample in a study of Tregs in tolerant kidney transplant recipients. Clones were sequenced by immunoSEQ multiplex PCR, and TCRdb holds only the in-frame ones, with some missing. The sample contains about 18,000 clones, 65% to 90% of which appear only once. Sequenced input: Tregs from blood. These receptors all stem from a human donor in good health.

This sequence joins TRBV5-4 and TRBJ2-1; D unclear. This CDR3 comprises 12 residues. The V gene lost 4 bases and the J gene lost 10 bases, with 12 bases spanning the gap. Germline lookup yields CDR1 SGHNT and CDR2 YYREEE (reference sequence). The CDR3 bases are TGTGCCAGCAGCGTCGAGGTAGGGGAGCAGTTCTTC. Translated, it gives CASSVEVGEQFF. The full variable domain, its missing parts supplied by reference TRBV5-4 and TRBJ2-1, is ETGVTQSPTHLIKTRGQQVTLRCSSQSGHNTVSWYQQALGQGPQFIFQYYREEENGRGNFPPRFSGLQFPNYSSELNVNALELDDSALYLCASSVEVGEQFFGPGTRLTVL.

In its sample, this clone was seen once. The chain uses TRBV2 and TRBJ1-6; D gene unclear. The germline V gene has CDR1 SNHLY and CDR2 FYNNEI. The CDR3 is 15 amino acids. V lost 4 bases, J lost 7 bases, and 14 bases lay in between. This CDR3 is CASSALGPTNSPLHF. The CDR3 nucleotides read TGTGCCAGCAGTGCTTTGGGTCCCACCAATTCACCCCTCCACTTT.

The CDR3 coding sequence is TGTGCCAGCAGCCGCACCGCGGGAGGGGGCCACGAGCAGTACTTC. Translating gives CASSRTAGGGHEQYF. The chain recombines TRBV11-2 with TRBJ2-7; 9 bases match TRBD2. This CDR3 spans 15 amino acids. The germline gives CDR1 SGHAT, CDR2 FQNNGV. V shed 5 bases and J 5 bases; nucleotides not matched to a gene: 10.

The chain recombines TRBV7-9 with TRBJ1-1; no reliable D call. This CDR3 region has 14 residues. Trimming pared 6 bases from V and 6 bases from J, leaving 17 bases between. Germline CDR1 SEHNR, CDR2 FQNEAQ (reference sequence). This CDR3 is CASSSMTGLSEAFF. The CDR3 nucleotides read TGTGCCAGCAGTTCAATGACCGGACTATCTGAAGCTTTCTTT.

The chain employs TRBV28 and TRBJ1-6; perhaps TRBD1 as D (5 bases). V was cut by 1 base and J by 10 bases, with 11 bases left in between. The CDR3 has 14 residues. The germline gives CDR1 MDHEN, CDR2 SYDVKM. The CDR3 reads CASSLYTEGSPLHF. For the CDR3, the DNA is TGTGCCAGCAGTTTATACACAGAGGGGTCACCCCTCCACTTT. Using reference TRBV28 and TRBJ1-6 for the parts outside the CDR3, the full variable domain is DVKVTQSSRYLVKRTGEKVFLECVQDMDHENMFWYRQDPGLGLRLIYFSYDVKMKEKGDIPEGYSVSREKKERFSLILESASTNQTSMYLCASSLYTEGSPLHFGNGTRLTVT.

The chain has TRBV19 and TRBJ2-3; 12 nucleotides agree with TRBD2. The germline V gene has CDR1 LNHDA and CDR2 SQIVND (reference sequence). This CDR3 spans 16 amino acids. Unmatched junction bases numbered 12, after V lost 4 bases and J lost 10 bases. The CDR3 DNA follows: TGTGCCAGTAGTACCCCTAGCGGGGGGGCCAGGTTATCGCAGTATTTT. This translates into CASSTPSGGARLSQYF.